This T cell receptor (beta chain) was retrieved from a study of cytomegalovirus exposure and HLA in healthy donors (dated by TCRdb to about 2017). Background on the whole study: An earlier analysis of 587 of the donors reported approximately 300 Gb of sequence data and 117 million unique TCR beta sequences obtained from around 180 million T cells. High-throughput TCR immunosequencing, statistical association of individual TCRs with disease status, and machine learning were combined to predict cytomegalovirus infection status. Approximately 310 gigabases of sequencing data and approximately 91 million unique TCR sequences made up an early release that covered 500 to 650 HLA-typed donors. Because of strong linkage in the cohort, five DR-DQ haplotypes were treated as single units for association and clustering. A separate validation cohort of roughly 110 different subjects was used in addition to the 666-subject first cohort. The study aimed to test whether cataloging public T cell receptors could reveal signatures of past pathogen exposure. A later analysis re-analyzed previously published TCR beta repertoires from roughly 690 donors and added high-resolution HLA genotyping to study TCR occurrence patterns. Across some 400 genotyped donors of the cohort, an average of about 240,000 unique TCR beta nucleotide sequences per donor were sequenced, and 15% to 20% of those sequences were non-productive. Of the roughly 400 genotyped donors, around 81% fell in the genetic ancestry cluster associated with self-reported Caucasian donors. Class I and class II HLA loci were covered by the typing at four-digit resolution. An earlier analysis of about 600 of the donors used high-throughput TCR beta sequencing to judge whether each TCR beta V gene segment behaved as functional or pseudogenic. Rather than drawing on any new phenotypic data, the later analysis identified candidate immune exposures from TCR beta sequences and the way those sequences occurred across donors. Donor age, sex, ethnicity and CMV serostatus were collected together with the repertoire data. Genome-wide SNP genotypes for about 60% of the roughly 670 donors were used in a later genetic analysis, which treated that subset as a discovery cohort. Using immunosequencing, the study profiled T cell repertoires from 500 to 800 subjects and related those repertoires to cytomegalovirus serostatus. All discovery cohort repertoires had been generated on a single sequencing platform. Typing coverage varied by locus: roughly 629-640 donors for A, B, C, DRB1 and DQB1; 500 to 550 for DQA1; over 600 for DPA1; approximately 450 for DPB1.

The CDR3 sequence holds 16 residues, the cysteine and phenylalanine included. Only the CDR3 DNA stays, 48 bases, in frame from base 1. V loses 2 bases of germline sequence and J loses 3 bases, and the interval between the two ends is 14 bases. The germline V gene (reference sequence) sets CDR1 to LNHDA and CDR2 to SQIVND. In regard to this clone: The antigen it recognizes is unknown. The sample holds no much larger clone one base away, and base qualities are not on file.

Library method: the immunoSEQ multiplex PCR assay. For the multiplex PCR, a mixture combining 60 forward primers for TCR Vbeta segments and 13 reverse primers for TCR Jbeta segments was used. The CDR3 region of rearranged TCR beta genes was amplified from genomic DNA by a multiplex PCR assay. The Illumina HiSeq System was used to sequence the amplified TCR beta libraries as 87-base-pair reads. As for the original processing: In a later analysis, some 80 million unique TCR beta chains were counted across the approximately 640 repertoires, and about 10 million of these chains were shared by at least two donors. Raw reads were error-corrected and collapsed into unique sequences by a nearest-neighbor algorithm in which closely related sequences were merged to remove PCR and sequencing errors. To assign V, D and J gene segments, CDR3 sequences were aligned to IMGT reference sequences. For a sequence to be retained, at least a six-nucleotide match to both a V gene segment and a J gene segment was required. Rearrangements were called productive when the CDR3 lacked stop codons and stayed in frame with V and J; all others were non-productive. CDR3 was defined according to IMGT convention as the region running from the second conserved V-encoded cysteine to the conserved J-encoded phenylalanine. Sequences without an unambiguous match to a single V gene segment were excluded from the earlier analysis of about 640 of the donors. An earlier analysis of a few hundred of the donors called V segments functional above 56.7% productive rearrangements and segregating when the between-donor standard deviation exceeded 5%. A statistical classification framework was built for diagnosing cytomegalovirus status from the catalog of TCR beta chain sequences. A later analysis assigned V and J genes by comparing TCR nucleotide sequences with IMGT/GENE-DB human TR gene sequences. In a later analysis, CDR3 sequences and most-parsimonious VDJ recombination scenarios were assigned using the TCRdist pipeline. A later analysis defined each TCR beta chain by its CDR3 amino acid sequence plus V-gene family, and excluded reads lacking a unique V-gene family. In a later analysis, approximately 640 highly shared, low-generation-probability nucleotide sequences were removed to address suspected cross-contamination and a sequencing artifact. For each public chain, a later analysis derived a clonal expansion index from normalized ranks of inferred template counts within each repertoire. In a later analysis, generation probabilities were computed using a VDJ recombination model fitted to out-of-frame rearrangements, and the results were checked against IGoR. In a later analysis, hypergeometric tests were used to score TCR-TCR, TCR-HLA and TCR-CMV co-occurrence, with a repertoire-size bias correction applied to TCR pairs. A later analysis estimated false discovery rates by permuting HLA or CMV assignments 20 times. In a later analysis, co-occurring TCRs were grouped using DBSCAN, and TCRdist sequence similarity was added for clustering within HLA-allele-positive subsets. Co-occurrence clustering excluded repertoires with fewer than 30,000 or more than 120,000 public chains, plus five with anomalous nucleotide sharing. The table was pulled from immuneACCESS by TCRdb, which kept in-frame rearrangements only. Such tables lose some clones; where checked, under half of the loss comes from unresolved V genes, and the rest has no known cause. The DNA gave D and trimming, while V, J and clone size come from that table. Present in this sample are 150,000 to 200,000 clones, more than 85% of which were seen just once. The ten largest clones add up to roughly 0.24% of the sample.

Study-wide findings and limitations: A group of highly shared sequence variants was considered likely to be a technical artifact of the sequencing pipeline. Roughly uniform sequencing depth across donors was assumed in presence/absence analyses, although this assumption may not hold. Most TCR sequences were observed very rarely across donors, whereas some public TCRs were present in many individuals. In both the original and validation cohorts, the classifier was reported to diagnose cytomegalovirus status with high specificity and sensitivity. Over 15 rarely observed V segments, including chromosome 9 orphons, were excluded from the earlier analysis of about 500 of the donors because counts were too low. Because HLA typing was unavailable for some donors at each locus, only the typed subset was used in association tests. Assigning TCR associations to individual alleles was difficult when HLA alleles, especially DR and DQ, strongly co-occurred. Correlated functional status among segregating V segments might be attributable to linkage disequilibrium, but an unknown experimental factor could not be ruled out. A later analysis found that TCR association rates varied across HLA loci, with DRB1 alleles showing the most associated TCRs and HLA-C alleles the fewest. The authors suggested that the approach could potentially be generalized to other disease states and immunological phenotypes. In vitro tests confirmed that three of the cytomegalovirus-associated TCR beta chains recognize cytomegalovirus antigens. Some IMGT-functional V segments, including TRBV6-2 and TRBV6-3, could not be distinguished by the 87-base-pair reads and were therefore excluded. The study listed 150 to 200 TCR beta chains as associated with cytomegalovirus. A later genetic analysis associated a missense DCLRE1C variant with V-gene and J-gene trimming of TCR beta chains, and an independent cohort replicated the association. In a later analysis, several top co-occurrence clusters were reported to appear linked to parvovirus B19, influenza, CMV and Epstein-Barr virus. The only immune exposure information available for the cohort was CMV serostatus. An earlier analysis of around 540 of the donors showed that most TCR beta V segments appeared in productive rearrangements either about 87% or about 30% of the time, which broadly matched IMGT annotations. In a later analysis, some 17,000 TCR beta sequences were associated with specific HLA alleles at a false discovery rate of 0.05. A further reported finding was that TCR beta sequences accurately predicted the HLA-A and HLA-B alleles for most subjects in the first cohort. Most CMV-associated TCR beta chains appeared to be HLA-restricted in a later analysis, and the HLA associations seemed to be driven largely by CMV exposure. Only TCR beta chains were sequenced in this cohort, and the absence of alpha or paired-chain data limited detectable features. In a later analysis, HLA-associated TCR beta chains were found to be more clonally expanded and to have lower generation probabilities than equally common non-associated chains. Compared with the roughly 670-donor mean, donors in an Asian-associated ancestry cluster had fewer N-insertions in productive TCRs, according to a later genetic analysis.

The cohort was made up of roughly 670 healthy bone marrow donors. Cohort members were all nominally healthy when sampled, although unrecorded immune exposures were likely present. The donor tested CMV seronegative and was one of the 352 seronegative cohort members. Every donor gave a peripheral blood sample, and the peripheral blood mononuclear cells from that sample were used for TCR beta sequencing. The Qiagen DNeasy Blood Extraction Kit was used to extract genomic DNA from the blood cell samples. This receptor was identified in a girl under three years old in good health and CMV-seronegative. This receptor chain uses TRBV19 and TRBJ1-5, with the D gene uncertain. The sample consisted of PBMCs. The CDR3 reads CASSIPVGRNNQPQHF. In nucleotide form, the sequence is TGTGCCAGTAGTATACCAGTCGGGAGGAACAATCAGCCCCAGCATTTT. Here the CDR3 is joined to the reference TRBV19 and TRBJ1-5 genes, and the full variable domain is: DGGITQSPKYLFRKEGQNVTLSCEQNLNHDAMYWYRQDPGQGLRLIYYSQIVNDFQKGDIAEGYSVSREKKESFPLTVTSAQKNPTAFYLCASSIPVGRNNQPQHFGDGTRLSIL.